Each of the 15 T cell receptor beta chains below was sequenced from the same sample in a study of blood T cell repertoires in COVID-19. The method was immunoSEQ multiplex PCR; TCRdb's version includes in-frame clones alone and lacks a portion of them. The profile shows around 64,000 clones, around 83% of them singletons. Sequences were obtained from peripheral blood. These receptor sequences come from a human donor in a cohort sampled during active COVID-19.

This clone came up a few times. Other nucleotide sequences in the sample specify the same CDR3. The chain carries TRBV5-1 and TRBJ1-6; possible D gene TRBD1, 6 bases. There are 15 residues in the CDR3. CDR1 and CDR2 from the germline V gene are SGHRS and YFSETQ. Trimming cost V 0 bases and J 9 bases, with 13 bases left between them. The CDR3 loop reads CASSLAAGGGSPLHF. CDR3 DNA: TGCGCCAGCAGCTTGGCAGCGGGGGGCGGTTCACCCCTCCACTTT.

The chain recombines TRBV7-9 with TRBJ2-3; 9 positions match TRBD1. The CDR3 totals 14 residues. The junction had 3 bases not matched to a gene; V was cut back by 5 bases and J by 3 bases. The germline CDR1 and CDR2 sequences are SEHNR and FQNEAQ (reference sequence). CDR3 in DNA: TGTGCCAGCAGCCGCGACAGGGGGACAGATACGCAGTATTTT. As protein: CASSRDRGTDTQYF.

V and J are TRBV5-6 and TRBJ1-6; D might be TRBD1 (6 bases). The germline V gene encodes CDR1 SGHDT and CDR2 YYEEEE. CDR3 length equals 19 residues. Trimming took 2 bases from V and 3 from J, leaving 21 bases between them. The CDR3 reads CASSFLPGSRGGYNSPLHF. In nucleotides, the CDR3 is TGTGCCAGCAGCTTCCTCCCGGGATCGCGAGGGGGCTATAATTCACCCCTCCACTTT.

The chain joins TRBV14 to TRBJ1-2; possibly TRBD1 for D (6 bases). Germline V gene lookup returns CDR1 SGHDN and CDR2 FVKESK. This CDR3 is 16 amino acids long. V was trimmed by 4 bases and J by 12 bases, leaving 27 bases between them. DNA of the CDR3: TGTGCCAGCAGCCCGAATCCGACAGGTCTTTCTAGGATCGACACCTTC. Encoded protein: CASSPNPTGLSRIDTF.

The chain is built from TRBV2 and TRBJ2-5, with 7 bases matching TRBD1. V lost 6 bases, J lost 7 bases, and 11 bases stayed unmatched. This CDR3 spans 14 amino acids. Germline loops: CDR1 SNHLY, CDR2 FYNNEI. In DNA form, the CDR3 reads TGTGCCAGCAGCCAGGGGGTAGGGGTAGGGACCCAGTACTTC. Translating gives CASSQGVGVGTQYF.

This rearrangement joins TRBV5-1 to TRBJ1-2, with 7 bases that match TRBD1. V was pared by 0 bases and J by 8 bases, with 16 bases of the junction left unmatched. Germline CDR1 SGHRS, CDR2 YFSETQ. The CDR3 contains 17 residues. The CDR3 reads CASSLAGSPEGANGYTF. The CDR3 DNA sequence: TGCGCCAGCAGCTTGGCCGGCAGCCCGGAGGGGGCTAACGGCTACACCTTC. Full variable domain (rest looked up from reference TRBV5-1 and TRBJ1-2): KAGVTQTPRYLIKTRGQQVTLSCSPISGHRSVSWYQQTPGQGLQFLFEYFSETQRNKGNFPGRFSGRQFSNSRSEMNVSTLELGDSALYLCASSLAGSPEGANGYTFGSGTRLTVV.

The chain employs TRBV5-4 and TRBJ1-5; perhaps TRBD1 as D (5 bases). The germline CDR1 and CDR2 sequences are SGHNT and YYREEE (reference sequence). With 4 bases removed from V and 6 bases from J, the gap between germline ends came to 14 bases. The CDR3 is made up of 14 amino acids. The CDR3 DNA reads as TGTGCCAGCAGCCCCAGCAGGGATGGTCAGCCCCAGCATTTT. Amino acid sequence: CASSPSRDGQPQHF.

V usage is TRBV7-8 and J usage is TRBJ2-7, with a weak D call TRBD1 (8 bases). The CDR3 consists of 15 residues. Trimming took 5 bases from V and 1 from J, leaving 15 bases between them. Looked up from germline, CDR1 is SGHVS and CDR2 is FQNEAQ. Here the CDR3 DNA reads TGTGCCAGCAGCAAGTACAGGGGGGGGTCCTACGAGCAGTACTTC. It encodes CASSKYRGGSYEQYF.

The count of this clone is one. The chain carries TRBV5-5 and TRBJ2-5, with 11 bases aligning to TRBD2. The germline V gene encodes CDR1 SGHKS and CDR2 YYEKEE (reference sequence). The CDR3 is 15 amino acids. Unmatched junction bases numbered 5, after V lost 3 bases and J lost 4 bases. The DNA of the CDR3 is TGTGCCAGCAGCTCACTAGCGGGGGAACGAGAGACCCAGTACTTC. Its translation is CASSSLAGERETQYF.

The sample holds many counts of this clone. The chain carries TRBV6-5 and TRBJ1-5, with no clear D. The CDR3 is made up of 14 amino acids. Trimming pared 9 bases from V and 2 bases from J, leaving 14 bases between. Germline lookup yields CDR1 MNHEY and CDR2 SVGAGI. CDR3 sequence: CASQALGGNQPQHF. For the CDR3, the DNA is TGTGCCAGTCAAGCCCTTGGTGGCAATCAGCCCCAGCATTTT.

V is TRBV5-1 and J is TRBJ2-7, with 9 bases aligning to TRBD2. The CDR3 is made up of 14 amino acids. V dropped 2 bases and J dropped 6; count of bases not matched to a gene: 6. Germline V gene sequence: CDR1 SGHRS, CDR2 YFSETQ. The CDR3: CASSFKRGAVEQYF. CDR3 DNA sequence: TGCGCCAGCAGCTTCAAGCGGGGGGCGGTCGAGCAGTACTTC.

The rearrangement links TRBV15 to TRBJ2-5, with D perhaps TRBD2 (5 bases). The V gene's germline CDR1 is LNHNV and CDR2 YYDKDF (reference sequence). V was trimmed by 5 bases and J by 0 bases, leaving 13 bases between them. CDR3 length: 15 residues. The CDR3 DNA follows: TGTGCCACCAGCCGTCTCGAGCGGAACCAAGAGACCCAGTACTTC. It specifies CATSRLERNQETQYF. Using reference TRBV15 and TRBJ2-5 for the parts outside the CDR3, the full variable domain is DAMVIQNPRYQVTQFGKPVTLSCSQTLNHNVMYWYQQKSSQAPKLLFHYYDKDFNNEADTPDNFQSRRPNTSFCFLDIRSPGLGDTAMYLCATSRLERNQETQYFGPGTRLLVL.

Points on this clone: The CDR3 carries no conserved terminal phenylalanine or tryptophan, so it likely arises from a read error. Because the CDR3's place on the DNA is in doubt, the DNA is left out and the CDR3 is given as listed by TCRdb. The rearrangement links TRBV12-3 or TRBV12-4 to TRBJ1-2; the table's D gene call, TRBD1, was not cross checked with the DNA. The CDR3 spans 12 amino acids, including both terminal residues. The chain's CDR3 is CASREGQGGVSI.

The gene calls are TRBV28 and TRBJ1-1; 9 bases align to TRBD1. From germline, CDR1 is MDHEN and CDR2 SYDVKM. The CDR3 is 16 amino acids. Trimming cost V 3 bases and J 3 bases; bases outside gene matches: 8. The CDR3 DNA follows: TGTGCCAGCAGTTTCGACAGGGGGAGTATATACACTGAAGCTTTCTTT. Translated: CASSFDRGSIYTEAFF.

This clone has just one count. This rearrangement joins TRBV6-5 to TRBJ2-5, with TRBD1 matching over 8 bases. Germline trimming cut 6 bases from V and 2 bases from J; bases unmatched to any gene: 8. This CDR3 has 15 residues. From germline, CDR1 is MNHEY and CDR2 SVGAGI. The CDR3 is CASRGGQGLQETQYF. For the CDR3, the DNA is TGTGCCAGCAGGGGAGGACAGGGCTTACAAGAGACCCAGTACTTC.